These 20 T cell receptor beta chains share one sample of origin, sequenced in a study of CD4 T cells in relation to SARS-CoV-2 and coronaviruses. CD4+ T cells from unexposed donors were obtained before the COVID-19 pandemic (2011-2018). Isolation of CD4+ T cells took place after approximately 10 days in culture. These receptors' antigens are unknown. Sequencing used immunoSEQ multiplex PCR; TCRdb keeps in-frame clones, though not all of them. The sample records 26,000 or so clones, around 73% being singletons. The sample consisted of CD4+ T cells from PBMCs, cultured in vitro. The receptors originated from a human donor in good health.

V gene TRBV5-4 combines with J gene TRBJ2-7, with TRBD2 as a possible D gene (5 bases). CDR3 size: 13 residues. CDR1 is SGHNT and CDR2 is YYREEE in the germline V gene (reference sequence). V was pared by 5 bases and J by 6 bases, with 15 bases between. The CDR3, as DNA: TGTGCCAGCAGTTCCGGGGTAGCTGTCGAGCAGTACTTC. Translation gives CASSSGVAVEQYF.

The rearrangement joins TRBV2 to TRBJ2-7, with D perhaps TRBD1 or TRBD2 (5 bases each). The CDR3 extends over 13 amino acids. In germline, CDR1 is SNHLY, CDR2 FYNNEI. The V end lost 6 bases, the J end lost 3 bases, and 12 bases lay between the germline ends. DNA for the CDR3: TGTGCCAGCAGGGGGGACGGTATCTACGAGCAGTACTTC. It is translated as CASRGDGIYEQYF.

The genes are TRBV1 and TRBJ1-2; the DNA was not used to check the table's D call, TRBD1. TRBV1 is a pseudogene. The CDR3 runs 14 residues. The CDR3 sequence: CTSSQDKGAWGYTF. In DNA, the CDR3 is TGCACCAGCAGCCAAGACAAGGGGGCCTGGGGCTACACCTTC.

The CDR3 here is CASSRTQGSYEQYF. CDR3 DNA sequence: TGTGCCAGCAGCCGGACACAGGGTAGCTACGAGCAGTACTTC. This chain connects TRBV5-6 to TRBJ2-7, with a possible D match to TRBD1 (6 bases). Germline V gives CDR1 SGHDT, CDR2 YYEEEE. The V end was cut by 4 bases, the J end by 3 bases, with 14 bases between. The CDR3 has 14 amino acids.

This sequence joins TRBV5-6 and TRBJ2-3, with 9 positions matching TRBD2. Per germline, CDR1 SGHDT and CDR2 YYEEEE. CDR3 length equals 17 residues. V dropped 2 bases and J dropped 2; count of bases not matched to a gene: 9. CDR3 bases: TGTGCCAGCAGCTTTTTTTTTCGCGGGGGGGACACAGATACGCAGTATTTT. It is translated as CASSFFFRGGDTDTQYF.

The chain couples TRBV27 to TRBJ1-6; D is ambiguous. Trimming removed 2 bases from V and 4 bases from J, with 12 bases in between. Germline V gene data show CDR1 as MNHEY and CDR2 as SMNVEV (reference sequence). CDR3 length: 16 residues. CDR3 residues: CASSLLRMMYNSPLHF. The CDR3 DNA reads as TGTGCCAGCAGTTTACTACGGATGATGTATAATTCACCCCTCCACTTT.

This clone has only a few counts. The chain combines TRBV6-5 with TRBJ1-2; D uncertain. V lost 4 bases, J lost 5 bases, and 17 bases lay in between. The CDR3 totals 15 residues. In germline, CDR1 is MNHEY, CDR2 SVGAGI. Here the CDR3 DNA reads TGTGCCAGCAGTTCCCCCGGGAGGAGTACTTATGGCTACACCTTC. Amino acid sequence: CASSSPGRSTYGYTF.

This clone was found a few times. The CDR3 DNA reads as TGTGCCAGCAGCTTAATCTCAGCGCAGGCCCCTAACTATGGCTACACCTTC. As protein: CASSLISAQAPNYGYTF. The chain couples TRBV7-2 to TRBJ1-2; no clear D. From germline, CDR1 is SGHTA and CDR2 FQGNSA. The CDR3 runs 17 residues. V lost 2 bases, J lost 0 bases, and 16 bases lay in between.

This clone counts as medium-sized (0.01 to 0.1%). The chain couples TRBV19 to TRBJ2-5; 8 bases are a match to TRBD1. In germline, CDR1 is LNHDA, CDR2 SQIVND (reference sequence). This CDR3 is built from 14 residues. Losses at the gene ends were 6 bases for V and 1 base for J; bases not matched to a gene: 4. The CDR3 DNA is TGTGCCAGTAGCCGGACAGGGAGCCAAGAGACCCAGTACTTC. Translated, it gives CASSRTGSQETQYF.

The chain is built from TRBV6-5 and TRBJ2-3; the D call may be TRBD1 or TRBD2 (7 bases each). V lost 8 bases and J lost 2, with 14 bases in between. This CDR3 has 14 amino acids. The germline V gene encodes CDR1 MNHEY and CDR2 SVGAGI. The CDR3: CASRAGGATDTQYF. CDR3 coding DNA: TGTGCCAGCCGGGCAGGGGGGGCCACAGATACGCAGTATTTT.

This clone is a singleton in its sample. CDR3 residues: CASSPPGTGSGNTIYF. In DNA, the CDR3 is TGTGCCAGCTCACCACCCGGAACAGGCTCTGGAAACACCATATATTTT. The V call is TRBV18, the J call TRBJ1-3, with D possibly being TRBD1 (5 bases). Trimming took off 0 bases at V and 0 bases at J, with 9 bases between the two ends. CDR3 length: 16 residues. Per germline, CDR1 KGHSH and CDR2 LQKENI.

This chain joins TRBV5-5 and TRBJ2-5; possibly TRBD1 for D (6 bases). Germline V CDR1 and CDR2: SGHKS, YYEKEE (reference sequence). Trimming shortened V by 4 bases and J by 1 base, and 11 bases separated the two germline ends. There are 14 residues in the CDR3. DNA of the CDR3: TGTGCCAGCAGCGGGGGCGCAGCCCAAGAGACCCAGTACTTC. This encodes CASSGGAAQETQYF.

The chain carries TRBV6-5 and TRBJ1-2; TRBD1 agrees at 7 bases. The CDR3 consists of 15 residues. V was clipped by 0 bases and J by 4 bases; unmatched bases: 5. Germline loops: CDR1 MNHEY, CDR2 SVGAGI. The CDR3 sequence: CASSYSTSGGYGYTF. The CDR3 DNA reads TGTGCCAGCAGTTACTCGACGTCAGGGGGCTATGGCTACACCTTC.

The J gene is TRBJ1-2, the V gene TRBV7-8; tentative D call: TRBD1 (5 bases). In germline, CDR1 is SGHVS, CDR2 FQNEAQ. The CDR3 extends over 16 amino acids. Trimming removed 1 base from V and 3 bases from J, with 15 bases in between. CDR3 region: CASSLEAFREYYGYTF. CDR3 DNA sequence: TGTGCCAGCAGCTTAGAGGCCTTCAGGGAGTACTATGGCTACACCTTC.

J is TRBJ2-1 and V is TRBV19; 7 nucleotides match TRBD1. Germline loops: CDR1 LNHDA, CDR2 SQIVND (reference sequence). The CDR3 consists of 17 residues. J lost 1 base, V lost 0 bases, and 6 bases had no gene match. CDR3 in amino acids: CASSIETGFGSYNEQFF. CDR3 DNA sequence: TGTGCCAGTAGTATAGAGACAGGGTTCGGTTCCTACAATGAGCAGTTCTTC.

The table lists this clone with a few counts. The chain employs TRBV19 and TRBJ2-7, with 7 bases aligning to TRBD1. The CDR3 runs 15 residues. After removal of 8 bases from V and 2 bases from J, the junction contained 12 bases not matched to a gene. Germline assignment: CDR1 LNHDA and CDR2 SQIVND (reference sequence). CDR3 bases: TGTGCCAGTGGGGCCCCCGGGACAGCCGCCTACGAGCAGTACTTC. Its translation is CASGAPGTAAYEQYF. Looking up the rest from reference TRBV19 and TRBJ2-7 gives the full variable domain: DGGITQSPKYLFRKEGQNVTLSCEQNLNHDAMYWYRQDPGQGLRLIYYSQIVNDFQKGDIAEGYSVSREKKESFPLTVTSAQKNPTAFYLCASGAPGTAAYEQYFGPGTRLTVT.

The chain links TRBV12-3 or TRBV12-4 to TRBJ1-1; D may be TRBD1 (6 bases). Between the trimmed V and J ends, which lost 5 bases and 7 bases, there was a span of 14 bases. The CDR3 covers 13 residues. CDR3 in DNA: TGTGCCAGCAGTACAAACGACAGGAGTGAAGCTTTCTTT. It is translated as CASSTNDRSEAFF.

V gene TRBV13 combines with J gene TRBJ1-1; D gene unclear. Germline CDR1 and CDR2: PRHDT and FYEKMQ (reference sequence). With 5 bases removed from V and 0 bases from J, the gap between germline ends came to 4 bases. CDR3 length: 12 amino acids. The CDR3: CASSGVNTEAFF. The CDR3 DNA reads TGTGCCAGCAGCGGTGTGAACACTGAAGCTTTCTTT.

The rearrangement links TRBV3-1 (or the pseudogene TRBV3-2) to TRBJ2-7; maybe TRBD2 (7 bases). The CDR3 extends over 17 amino acids. Per germline, CDR1 LGHDT and CDR2 YNNKEL (reference sequence). Deletions cut 0 bases from V and 4 bases from J, with 19 bases between. As DNA, the CDR3 is TGTGCCAGCAGCCAAGAGGGCGAGGCGGGGGCCCTTTACGAGCAGTACTTC. Its translation is CASSQEGEAGALYEQYF.

The rearrangement uses TRBV5-1 and TRBJ1-6; D possibly corresponds to TRBD1 (6 bases). Germline V CDR1 and CDR2: SGHRS, YFSETQ. Deletions cut 0 bases from V and 3 bases from J, with 16 bases between. The CDR3 has 18 residues. The CDR3: CASSLGGGGYSYNSPLHF. In nucleotides, the CDR3 is TGCGCCAGCAGCTTGGGAGGAGGGGGGTACAGCTATAATTCACCCCTCCACTTT.